The 10 T cell receptor beta chains below come from one sample, sequenced in a study of blood T cell repertoires in COVID-19. TCRdb keeps only in-frame clones here, not all; method: immunoSEQ multiplex PCR. The table shows approximately 150,000 clones, with about 85% occurring only once. Specimen: peripheral blood. The receptors shown here come from a man aged 65 to 85 who had recovered from COVID-19.

The chain links TRBV19 to TRBJ2-7; the match to TRBD1 covers 12 bases. The CDR3 spans 14 residues. With V trimmed by 10 bases and J by 6 bases, 10 bases remained unmatched. CDR1 is LNHDA and CDR2 is SQIVND in the germline V gene (reference sequence). CDR3 amino acids: CATHAGTGGLEQYF. The DNA of the CDR3 is TGTGCCACCCACGCCGGGACAGGGGGCCTCGAGCAGTACTTC.

The sample holds one count of this clone. This chain connects TRBV4-1 to TRBJ2-5; 8 nucleotides align to TRBD2. V lost 0 bases to trimming and J lost 2 bases; unmatched junction nucleotides: 5. In germline, CDR1 is MGHRA, CDR2 YSYEKL. CDR3 length: 16 amino acids. The DNA for the CDR3 is TGCGCCAGCAGCCAAGATTCCCGGGGGGGGCAAGAGACCCAGTACTTC. Translation gives CASSQDSRGGQETQYF.

This chain connects TRBV29-1 to TRBJ2-1, with 12 bases that match TRBD2. Germline lookup yields CDR1 SQVTM and CDR2 ANQGSEA. After removal of 7 bases from V and 7 bases from J, the junction contained 8 bases not matched to a gene. This CDR3 is built from 14 residues. The CDR3 bases are TGCAGCGGGGGGACTAGCGGGCTTGGGAATGAGCAGTTCTTC. Translation: CSGGTSGLGNEQFF.

V is TRBV5-4 and J is TRBJ2-2; 10 nucleotides match TRBD2. The CDR3 sequence is 18 residues long. With V trimmed by 0 bases and J by 2 bases, 7 bases remained unmatched. Germline V gives CDR1 SGHNT, CDR2 YYREEE (reference sequence). The CDR3 sequence: CASSLASSGSSNTGELFF. DNA for the CDR3: TGTGCCAGCAGCTTGGCCTCTAGCGGGAGTTCAAACACCGGGGAGCTGTTTTTT.

This chain links TRBV7-8 with TRBJ2-5, with 13 bases that match TRBD2. Germline V gene sequence: CDR1 SGHVS, CDR2 FQNEAQ. V was clipped by 5 bases and J by 4 bases; unmatched bases: 7. CDR3 size: 16 residues. Here the CDR3 reads CASSKLAGGFSETQYF. CDR3 sequence (DNA): TGTGCCAGCAGCAAACTAGCGGGAGGGTTTTCAGAGACCCAGTACTTC.

The chain carries TRBV7-2 and TRBJ2-1; D not certain. V was cut by 1 base and J by 10 bases, with 14 bases left in between. The CDR3 spans 14 residues. CDR1 is SGHTA and CDR2 is FQGNSA in the germline V gene. The CDR3 DNA follows: TGTGCCAGCAGCTTAGGGTGGCAGACAACGGAGCAGTTCTTC. Its translation is CASSLGWQTTEQFF.

CDR3 region: CASSQVGAGANVLTF. The CDR3 coding sequence is TGTGCCAGCAGCCAAGTCGGGGCTGGGGCCAACGTCCTGACTTTC. This chain joins TRBV14 and TRBJ2-6; D is possibly TRBD2 (5 bases). The V end lost 1 base, the J end lost 2 bases, and 6 bases lay between the germline ends. The CDR3 loop spans 15 amino acids. Per the germline V gene, CDR1 is SGHDN and CDR2 is FVKESK.

This chain links TRBV29-1 with TRBJ1-2, with 10 positions matching TRBD1. Looked up from germline, CDR1 is SQVTM and CDR2 is ANQGSEA. Losses at the gene ends were 7 bases for V and 7 bases for J; bases not matched to a gene: 6. This CDR3 has 12 residues. CDR3 coding DNA: TGCAGCGAACGGACAGGGGGGGGTGGCTACACCTTC. This encodes CSERTGGGGYTF.

V and J are TRBV19 and TRBJ1-2, with no clear D. CDR1 and CDR2 (germline): LNHDA, SQIVND (reference sequence). CDR3 size: 15 residues. V gave up 6 bases and J gave up 8 bases, with 22 bases separating them. CDR3 coding DNA: TGTGCCAGTAGCCCTTTCCTTCGGACTTCTTGGGGCTACACCTTC. Its protein is CASSPFLRTSWGYTF.

The rearrangement uses TRBV3-1 (or the pseudogene TRBV3-2) and TRBJ2-7, with D uncertain. The CDR3 is 13 amino acids. The germline CDR1 and CDR2 sequences are LGHDT and YNNKEL (reference sequence). The germline V and J ends were trimmed by 0 bases and 3 bases, with 6 bases remaining between them. CDR3 loop: CASSQDRRYEQYF. Here the CDR3 DNA reads TGTGCCAGCAGCCAAGACAGGCGCTACGAGCAGTACTTC.